The clone carrying this TCR beta chain was seen at least ten times. Its target is not known. TCR beta CDR3 amplification used RNA transcripts. HTBI primers were used in a first-round RT-PCR, which preceded a second-round multiplex PCR. In TCRdb, the multiplex PCR reads were re-called with MiXCR into one record per CDR3 protein. The top ten hold roughly 3% of the sample, which has around 400,000 distinct CDR3 sequences, more than 20% seen once. The source of the sample is a study of Graves' ophthalmopathy and Graves' hyperthyroidism. Study-level background: Upon initial diagnosis and before any treatment, peripheral blood was collected. Broader study findings: In blood, most expanded thyroid clonotypes above 0.001 frequency were also detected. Forecasting of ophthalmopathy progression by the model achieved around 68% sensitivity and less than 80% specificity.

PBMCs were density-gradient isolated from approximately 10 ml fresh blood. Germline lookup yields CDR1 GTSNPN and CDR2 SVGIG (reference sequence). There are 11 residues in the CDR3. V gave up 5 bases and J gave up 5 bases, with 7 bases separating them. The TCR originated in a woman aged 18-29 years with stable Graves' hyperthyroidism. Sequencing input: peripheral blood. J is TRBJ1-3 and V is TRBV30, with unresolved D. The DNA for the CDR3 is TGTGCCTGGGGAGGGAGAAACACCATATATTTT. Translation: CAWGGRNTIYF.